This T cell receptor beta chain was retrieved from a study of blood T cell repertoires in COVID-19. Looking at the study overall: Specimens from acute and convalescent COVID-19 originated in the United States, Italy and Spain. Sources were T cells, B-cell-depleted T cells, or PBMCs; the material itself was cDNA or gDNA.

The CDR3 spans 13 residues. From germline, CDR1 is SQVTM and CDR2 ANQGSEA. Trimming cost V 3 bases and J 2 bases; bases outside gene matches: 3. Original processing methods: Reference gene primer amplification yielded estimated nucleated cell counts. The data were produced by immunoSEQ multiplex PCR, yet TCRdb's version contains in-frame clones alone and is incomplete. V and J calls and clone size are copied from that table; D and trimming were computed from the DNA. The sample has about 300,000 clones, 85% seen once; the top ten hold 13%. The material sequenced was peripheral blood. V usage is TRBV29-1 and J usage is TRBJ2-5; TRBD2 agrees at 7 bases. This clonotype was obtained from a human donor in a cohort sampled during active COVID-19. The CDR3 coding sequence is TGCAGCGTTGAGGGACTACGACAAGAGACCCAGTACTTC. This sequence encodes CSVEGLRQETQYF.